This T cell receptor beta chain was found in a study of T cells in Graves' hyperthyroidism and ophthalmopathy. Germline values: CDR1 SGHNT, CDR2 YENEEA. This CDR3 region has 16 residues. Trimming took off 1 base at V and 0 bases at J, with 10 bases between the two ends. TCR beta CDR3 region amplification was performed from RNA transcripts. TCR CDR3 regions were first amplified by RT-PCR with HTBI primers. MiXCR, applied by TCRdb to the multiplex PCR reads, yields one record per CDR3 protein. The sample lists 500,000 to 650,000 distinct CDR3 sequences, roughly 17% occurring once. The diagnostic basis comprised clinical symptoms, serum thyroxine and TRAb, thyroid ultrasound and orbital computed tomography. This clonotype was counted at least ten times.

The V gene is TRBV11-3, the J gene TRBJ2-1, with a possible D match to TRBD2 (5 bases). This sequence originates from a woman younger than 35 with Graves' ophthalmopathy. The sample consisted of blood. CDR3 amino acids: CASSLGGPGSYNEQFF. DNA for the CDR3: TGTGCCAGCAGCTTAGGAGGGCCGGGCTCCTACAATGAGCAGTTCTTC.